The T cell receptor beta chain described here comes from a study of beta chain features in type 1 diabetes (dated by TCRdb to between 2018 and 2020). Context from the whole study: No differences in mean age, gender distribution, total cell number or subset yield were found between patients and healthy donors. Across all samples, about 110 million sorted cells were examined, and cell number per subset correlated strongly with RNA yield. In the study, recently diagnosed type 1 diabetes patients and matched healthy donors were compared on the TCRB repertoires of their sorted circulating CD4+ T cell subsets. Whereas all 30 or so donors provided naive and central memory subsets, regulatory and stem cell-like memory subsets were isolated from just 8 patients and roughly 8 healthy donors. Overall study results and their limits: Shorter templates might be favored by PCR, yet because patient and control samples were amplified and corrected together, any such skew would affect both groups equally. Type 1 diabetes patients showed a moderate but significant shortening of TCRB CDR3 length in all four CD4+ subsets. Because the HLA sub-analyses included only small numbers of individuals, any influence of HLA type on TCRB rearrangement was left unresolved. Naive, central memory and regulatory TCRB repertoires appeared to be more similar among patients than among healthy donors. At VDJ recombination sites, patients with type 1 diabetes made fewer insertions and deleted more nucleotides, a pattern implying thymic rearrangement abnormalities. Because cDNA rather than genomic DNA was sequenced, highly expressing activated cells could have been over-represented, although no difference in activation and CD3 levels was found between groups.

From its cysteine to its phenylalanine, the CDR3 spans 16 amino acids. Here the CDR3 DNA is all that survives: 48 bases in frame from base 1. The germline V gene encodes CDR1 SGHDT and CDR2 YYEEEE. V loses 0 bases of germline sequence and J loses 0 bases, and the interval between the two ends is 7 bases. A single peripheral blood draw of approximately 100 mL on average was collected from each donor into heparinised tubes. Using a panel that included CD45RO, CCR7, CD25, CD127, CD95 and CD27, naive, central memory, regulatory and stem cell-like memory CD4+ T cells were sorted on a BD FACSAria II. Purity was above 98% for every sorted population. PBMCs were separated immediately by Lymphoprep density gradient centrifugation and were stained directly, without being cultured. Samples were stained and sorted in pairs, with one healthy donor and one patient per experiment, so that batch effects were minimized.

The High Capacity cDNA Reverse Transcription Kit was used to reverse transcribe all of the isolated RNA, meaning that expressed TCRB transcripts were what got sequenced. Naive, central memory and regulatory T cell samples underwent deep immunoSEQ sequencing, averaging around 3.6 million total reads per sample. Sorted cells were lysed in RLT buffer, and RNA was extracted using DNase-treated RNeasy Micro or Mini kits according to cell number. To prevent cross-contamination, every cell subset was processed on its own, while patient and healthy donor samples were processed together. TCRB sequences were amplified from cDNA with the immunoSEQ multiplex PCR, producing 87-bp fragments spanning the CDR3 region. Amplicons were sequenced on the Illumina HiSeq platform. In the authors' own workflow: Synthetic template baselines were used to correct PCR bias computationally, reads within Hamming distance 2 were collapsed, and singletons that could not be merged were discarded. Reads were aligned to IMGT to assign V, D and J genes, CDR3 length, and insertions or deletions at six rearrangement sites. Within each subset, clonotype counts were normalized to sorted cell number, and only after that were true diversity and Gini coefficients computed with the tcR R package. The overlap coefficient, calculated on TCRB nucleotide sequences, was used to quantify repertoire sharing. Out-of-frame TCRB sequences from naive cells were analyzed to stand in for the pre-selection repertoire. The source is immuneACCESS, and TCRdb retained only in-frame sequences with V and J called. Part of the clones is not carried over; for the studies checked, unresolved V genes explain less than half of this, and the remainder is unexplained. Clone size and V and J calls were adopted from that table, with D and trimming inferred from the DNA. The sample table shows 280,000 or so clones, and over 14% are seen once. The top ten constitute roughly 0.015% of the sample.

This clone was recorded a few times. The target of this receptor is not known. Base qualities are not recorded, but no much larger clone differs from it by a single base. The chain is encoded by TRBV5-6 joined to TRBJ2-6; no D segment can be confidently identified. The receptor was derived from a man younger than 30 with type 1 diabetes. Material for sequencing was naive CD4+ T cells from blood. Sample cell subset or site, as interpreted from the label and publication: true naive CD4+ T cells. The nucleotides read TGTGCCAGCAGCTTGGTTTCCTACTCTGGGGCCAACGTCCTGACTTTC. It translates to CASSLVSYSGANVLTF.